This TCR beta chain was identified in a study of CD8 T cells in ankylosing spondylitis. There are a few counts of this clonotype. Its antigen remains unknown. Study-level results: Reported data indicate significant enrichment of disease-linked clones within matched ankylosing spondylitis synovial fluid. Ankylosing spondylitis blood appeared to be characterized by a TCR beta motif of about 8 highly homologous variants.

TCRdb re-derived calls from the 5' RACE reads in MiXCR, one entry per CDR3 protein. Of over 700,000 distinct CDR3 sequences in the sample, around 17% were seen once. The TCR comes from a male donor with ankylosing spondylitis. The source material was blood, either unsorted or a sorted T cell fraction (not recorded which).

CDR3 nucleotide sequence: TGTGCCAGCAGTTACCCCGATCCGAACACTGAAGCTTTCTTT. Residues: CASSYPDPNTEAFF. V is TRBV6-5 and J is TRBJ1-1; D gene ambiguous. The CDR3 extends over 14 amino acids. V was clipped by 2 bases and J by 1 base, with 8 bases between them. Per germline, CDR1 MNHEY and CDR2 SVGAGI.